The 19 T cell receptor beta chains reported below all come from one sample, sequenced in a study of T-cell reconstitution after alpha-beta-depleted transplantation in children. Library preparation (for TCRbeta) was performed with unique molecular identifiers. MiXCR was run by TCRdb on the PCR reads, yielding one entry per CDR3 protein. The data show 200,000 to 300,000 distinct CDR3 sequences, more than 10% seen once. The input for sequencing was PBMCs from the stem cell graft donor, taken from the stem cell graft. The receptors stem from a human donor who donated a stem cell graft to a child with acute lymphoblastic leukemia.

The chain combines TRBV24-1 with TRBJ2-1; D unclear. The germline V and J ends were trimmed by 5 bases and 7 bases, with 14 bases remaining between them. CDR1 and CDR2 from the germline V gene are KGHDR and SFDVKD. This CDR3 spans 14 amino acids. DNA of the CDR3: TGTGCCACCAGTGCAGCTAATCCCCTGAATGAGCAGTTCTTC. Protein: CATSAANPLNEQFF.

This clonotype was seen more than once but under ten times. V usage is TRBV28 and J usage is TRBJ2-7; maybe TRBD2 (5 bases). The CDR3 spans 13 residues. Trimming stripped 4 bases from V and 2 bases from J, with 9 bases between. CDR1 and CDR2 (germline): MDHEN, SYDVKM. The CDR3 loop is CASSWKLAYEQYF. The CDR3 bases are TGTGCCAGCAGTTGGAAACTAGCCTACGAGCAGTACTTC.

A few counts support this clonotype. The rearrangement joins TRBV4-3 to TRBJ2-7, with TRBD2 matching over 12 bases. V lost 3 bases, J lost 2 bases, and 14 bases stayed unmatched. The germline V gene has CDR1 LGHNA and CDR2 YSLEER. This CDR3 contains 19 residues. The CDR3 sequence: CASSHYRRLAGALTYEQYF. The CDR3 region has the DNA TGCGCCAGCAGCCACTATCGCCGACTAGCGGGAGCCCTTACCTACGAGCAGTACTTC.

In this sample, this clonotype turned up many times. This chain links TRBV29-1 with TRBJ1-2; D not certain. The V gene's germline CDR1 is SQVTM and CDR2 ANQGSEA. The CDR3 is made up of 13 amino acids. Trimming cost V 1 base and J 5 bases, with 11 bases left between them. CDR3 loop: CSVEVSEDYGYTF. The CDR3 coding sequence is TGCAGCGTTGAAGTTTCCGAGGATTATGGCTACACCTTC.

This clonotype has ten or more counts. V is TRBV25-1 and J is TRBJ2-7; D may be TRBD1 (6 bases). Germline-derived CDR1 and CDR2 are MGHDK and SYGVNS. Trimming pared 1 base from V and 3 bases from J, leaving 13 bases between. The CDR3 sequence is 15 residues long. CDR3 amino acids: CASSESLGADYEQYF. CDR3 coding DNA: TGTGCCAGCAGTGAATCTTTGGGGGCGGACTACGAGCAGTACTTC.

This clonotype was detected ten times or more. The chain employs TRBV7-2 and TRBJ1-5, with D uncertain. V lost 5 bases to trimming and J lost 3 bases, with 14 bases between them. Germline V gives CDR1 SGHTA, CDR2 FQGNSA. This CDR3 contains 15 residues. Here the CDR3 DNA reads TGTGCCAGCAGCCCCACAGAGTATCTCAATCAGCCCCAGCATTTT. It codes for CASSPTEYLNQPQHF.

In its sample, this clonotype was seen many times. V gene TRBV4-2 combines with J gene TRBJ1-5, with D possibly TRBD1 on 6 matching bases. The CDR3 runs 15 residues. CDR1 LGHNA and CDR2 YNFKEQ come from the germline V gene. Deletions cut 0 bases from V and 1 base from J, with 7 bases between. The DNA of the CDR3 is TGTGCCAGCAGCCAAGAAAGGGGGAGCAATCAGCCCCAGCATTTT. Residues: CASSQERGSNQPQHF.

With regard to this clonotype: This may be a read error: a much more frequent sequence differs by one nucleotide. The rearrangement links TRBV5-1 to TRBJ1-1, with no clear D. CDR3 size: 13 residues. Per the germline V gene, CDR1 is SGHRS and CDR2 is YFSETQ. This CDR3 reads CSSSQAPSTEAFF. The DNA for the CDR3 is TGCTCCAGCAGCCAAGCCCCTTCAACTGAAGCTTTCTTT.

The rearrangement joins TRBV6-1 to TRBJ2-6; D is unclear. The V end was cut by 8 bases, the J end by 2 bases, with 7 bases between. The germline V gene encodes CDR1 MNHNS and CDR2 SASEGT. The CDR3 covers 13 residues. The CDR3 coding sequence is TGTGCCAGCGGGTGGGCTGGGGCCAACGTCCTGACTTTC. Protein: CASGWAGANVLTF.

The V gene is TRBV7-9, the J gene TRBJ2-2, with a weak D call TRBD1 (5 bases). V lost 6 bases to trimming and J lost 6 bases, with 11 bases between them. Germline values: CDR1 SEHNR, CDR2 FQNEAQ (reference sequence). The CDR3 has 13 amino acids. The CDR3, as DNA: TGTGCCAGCAGTTCAGGGTACCCCGGGGAGCTGTTTTTT. Translating it yields CASSSGYPGELFF.

The gene calls are TRBV20-1 and TRBJ1-6; unclear D gene. The CDR3 runs to 12 residues. Germline V gene data show CDR1 as DFQATT and CDR2 as SNEGSKA (reference sequence). The germline V and J ends were trimmed by 6 bases and 6 bases, with 9 bases remaining between them. The CDR3 sequence: CSAKDVNSPLHF. CDR3 coding DNA: TGCAGTGCCAAGGATGTTAATTCACCCCTCCACTTT.

For this clonotype: A much larger clone differs by one base, so this may be a read error. The chain employs TRBV18 and TRBJ1-2, with a weak D call TRBD1 (5 bases). The CDR3 is made up of 15 amino acids. V was trimmed by 5 bases and J by 0 bases, leaving 13 bases between them. Germline V gene data show CDR1 as KGHSH and CDR2 as LQKENI. CDR3 coding DNA: TGTGCCAGCTCATCAGGACGGGGGGCTAACTATGGCTACACCTTC. It yields the protein CASSSGRGANYGYTF. Filled out from reference TRBV18 and TRBJ1-2, the complete variable domain reads NAGVMQNPRHLVRRRGQEARLRCSPMKGHSHVYWYRQLPEEGLKFMVYLQKENIIDESGMPKERFSAEFPKEGPSILRIQQVVRGDSAAYFCASSSGRGANYGYTFGSGTRLTVV.

The V gene is TRBV27, the J gene TRBJ2-1; possibly TRBD2 for D (6 bases). This CDR3 has 16 residues. Looked up from germline, CDR1 is MNHEY and CDR2 is SMNVEV (reference sequence). Trimming shortened V by 3 bases and J by 1 base, and 13 bases separated the two germline ends. CDR3 residues: CASSFRVGGSYNEQFF. DNA of the CDR3: TGTGCCAGCAGTTTCAGGGTTGGGGGGTCCTACAATGAGCAGTTCTTC.

This clonotype was counted only a few times. The genes are TRBV29-1 and TRBJ1-3, with D perhaps matching TRBD1 (5 bases). This CDR3 is 15 amino acids long. The germline gives CDR1 SQVTM, CDR2 ANQGSEA. Trimming left V 6 bases short and J 2 bases short, with 17 bases between. The CDR3 loop reads CSVSKSTGPGNTIYF. CDR3 DNA: TGCAGCGTCTCCAAATCAACGGGACCTGGAAACACCATATATTTT.

The sample holds many counts of this clonotype. The genes are TRBV2 and TRBJ2-7, with 7 bases identical to TRBD1. CDR3 length: 13 residues. CDR1 and CDR2 (germline): SNHLY, FYNNEI. V lost 0 bases to trimming and J lost 7 bases; unmatched junction nucleotides: 3. The CDR3 sequence is CASSEAGGGEQYF. The CDR3 DNA sequence: TGTGCCAGCAGTGAAGCAGGGGGCGGGGAGCAGTACTTC.

The table lists this clonotype with many counts. The chain recombines TRBV28 with TRBJ2-4; a weak D match, TRBD2 (5 bases). Germline CDR1 is MDHEN and CDR2 is SYDVKM. CDR3 length equals 17 residues. Trimming shortened V by 6 bases and J by 0 bases, and 18 bases separated the two germline ends. This CDR3 is CASRPIDGVLAKNIQYF. The CDR3 nucleotides read TGTGCCAGCAGACCTATTGACGGGGTGCTAGCCAAAAACATTCAGTACTTC. Using reference TRBV28 and TRBJ2-4 for the parts outside the CDR3, the full variable domain is DVKVTQSSRYLVKRTGEKVFLECVQDMDHENMFWYRQDPGLGLRLIYFSYDVKMKEKGDIPEGYSVSREKKERFSLILESASTNQTSMYLCASRPIDGVLAKNIQYFGAGTRLSVL.

To note about this clonotype: This is likely a read error, given that the CDR3 carries no conserved phenylalanine or tryptophan at its end. The rearrangement joins TRBV4-2 to TRBJ2-5; the match to TRBD1 covers 9 bases. The CDR3 runs to 16 residues. V was clipped by 3 bases and J by 3 bases; unmatched bases: 8. Per germline, CDR1 LGHNA and CDR2 YNFKEQ. CDR3: CASSHNTRTGEETQYL. Written as DNA, the CDR3 is TGTGCCAGCAGCCATAATACCCGGACAGGGGAAGAGACCCAGTACTTG.

Regarding this clonotype: With a much larger clone just one base away, this may be a read error. V and J are TRBV25-1 and TRBJ2-7; 12 nucleotides agree with TRBD1. The CDR3 length is 14 residues. J was trimmed by 5 bases and V by 6 bases; bases with no gene match: 5. Germline V gives CDR1 MGHDK, CDR2 SYGVNS. CDR3 nucleotides: TGTGCCAGCAGGGGACAGGGGGCGGCCAACGAGCAGTACTTC. It encodes CASRGQGAANEQYF.

A word on this clonotype: A much larger clone sits a single nucleotide away, making a read error possible. The V call is TRBV6-5, the J call TRBJ1-4; D gene ambiguous. Germline V gene data show CDR1 as MNHEY and CDR2 as SVGAGI. The CDR3 is made up of 17 amino acids. CDR3 protein: CASSYSVATATHEKLFF. DNA for the CDR3: TGTGCCAGCAGTTACAGTGTGGCAACAGCAACTCATGAAAAACTGTTTTTT.